Presented here are 6 T cell receptor beta chains from one specimen sequenced in a study of T cell responses to AZD1222 COVID-19 vaccine. Assay: immunoSEQ multiplex PCR; the TCRdb copy retains only in-frame clones and omits some. The sample holds around 50,000 clones, 80% to 90% seen once. Sequencing was performed on peripheral blood, taken on day 0 of AZD1222 vaccination. The receptor source for this set is an adult in good health.

The chain is built from TRBV7-2 and TRBJ2-5, with 9 bases fitting TRBD2. CDR3 length: 17 residues. Germline V gene data show CDR1 as SGHTA and CDR2 as FQGNSA. V dropped 1 base and J dropped 5; count of bases not matched to a gene: 11. The CDR3 nucleotides are TGTGCCAGCAGCTTAGGGGATGGGGGACTAGCCGGGGAGACCCAGTACTTC. Its translation is CASSLGDGGLAGETQYF.

The V and J genes are TRBV6-5 and TRBJ2-1; D perhaps matches TRBD2 (6 bases). Germline CDR1 is MNHEY and CDR2 is SVGAGI. CDR3 size: 15 residues. With 5 bases removed from V and 5 bases from J, the gap between germline ends came to 16 bases. DNA of the CDR3: TGTGCCAGCAGTCGCCAGGGACGGACTAACAATGAGCAGTTCTTC. Residues: CASSRQGRTNNEQFF.

V is TRBV6-6 and J is TRBJ1-2; D remains ambiguous. CDR1 MNHNY and CDR2 SVGAGI come from the germline V gene (reference sequence). V lost 4 bases and J lost 7, with 4 bases in between. The CDR3 is 10 residues long. This CDR3 is CASSFAGYTF. As DNA, the CDR3 is TGTGCCAGCAGTTTTGCTGGCTACACCTTC.

The chain combines TRBV3-1 (or the pseudogene TRBV3-2) with TRBJ1-4, with 9 bases aligning to TRBD1. The CDR3 totals 15 residues. The V and J ends lost 6 bases and 6 bases, in that order; junction bases with no gene match: 8. Per germline, CDR1 LGHDT and CDR2 YNNKEL (reference sequence). The CDR3 loop is CASSPGQGLYEKLFF. The CDR3 DNA follows: TGTGCCAGCAGTCCGGGACAGGGTTTGTATGAAAAACTGTTTTTT.

The V call is TRBV6-4, the J call TRBJ1-2, with unresolved D. The CDR3 consists of 15 residues. The V gene lost 6 bases and the J gene lost 0 bases, with 14 bases spanning the gap. Germline loops: CDR1 MRHNA, CDR2 SNTAGT. CDR3 residues: CASRTWNQANYGYTF. The CDR3 coding sequence is TGTGCCAGCAGGACGTGGAACCAAGCTAACTATGGCTACACCTTC.

The chain combines TRBV12-5 with TRBJ2-2, with no clear D. This CDR3 is built from 13 residues. V lost 4 bases and J 4 bases, leaving 7 bases between the germline ends. The V gene's germline CDR1 is LGHNT and CDR2 FRNRAP. DNA of the CDR3: TGTGCTAGTGGTTGGGGTCCCACCGGGGAGCTGTTTTTT. It encodes CASGWGPTGELFF.